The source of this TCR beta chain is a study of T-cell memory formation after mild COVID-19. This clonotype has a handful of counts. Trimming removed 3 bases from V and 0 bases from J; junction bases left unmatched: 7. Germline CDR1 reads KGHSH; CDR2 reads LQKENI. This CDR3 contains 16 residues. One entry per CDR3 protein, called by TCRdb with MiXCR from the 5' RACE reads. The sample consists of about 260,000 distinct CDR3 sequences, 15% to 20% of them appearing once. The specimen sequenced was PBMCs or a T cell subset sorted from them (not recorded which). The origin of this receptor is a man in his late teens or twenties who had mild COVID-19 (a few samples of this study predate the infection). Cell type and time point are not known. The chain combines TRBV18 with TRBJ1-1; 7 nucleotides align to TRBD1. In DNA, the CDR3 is TGTGCCAGCTCACCTTTAGGGGGCCCAGTGAACACTGAAGCTTTCTTT. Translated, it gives CASSPLGGPVNTEAFF.